This T cell receptor beta chain was identified during a study of T cell changes during pregnancy in multiple sclerosis. Per germline, CDR1 MGHRA and CDR2 YSYEKL. The CDR3 spans 15 residues. Concerning this clone: A read error may produce the germline difference seen at one junction end.

Here immunoSEQ multiplex PCR was the method, and the copy in TCRdb shows in-frame clones only, minus some. The table lists 30,000 to 45,000 clones, about 90% of them singletons. This sample comprised CD4+ T cells from peripheral blood mononuclear cells, obtained after pregnancy. This clonotype originated in a female donor with multiple sclerosis, enrolled in a pregnancy study. The genes are TRBV4-1 and TRBJ1-5; tentatively, D is TRBD1 (5 bases). The CDR3 bases are TGCGCCAGCAGCCGACTCTGGACAAGCAATCGGCCCCAGCATTTT. Translation gives CASSRLWTSNRPQHF.